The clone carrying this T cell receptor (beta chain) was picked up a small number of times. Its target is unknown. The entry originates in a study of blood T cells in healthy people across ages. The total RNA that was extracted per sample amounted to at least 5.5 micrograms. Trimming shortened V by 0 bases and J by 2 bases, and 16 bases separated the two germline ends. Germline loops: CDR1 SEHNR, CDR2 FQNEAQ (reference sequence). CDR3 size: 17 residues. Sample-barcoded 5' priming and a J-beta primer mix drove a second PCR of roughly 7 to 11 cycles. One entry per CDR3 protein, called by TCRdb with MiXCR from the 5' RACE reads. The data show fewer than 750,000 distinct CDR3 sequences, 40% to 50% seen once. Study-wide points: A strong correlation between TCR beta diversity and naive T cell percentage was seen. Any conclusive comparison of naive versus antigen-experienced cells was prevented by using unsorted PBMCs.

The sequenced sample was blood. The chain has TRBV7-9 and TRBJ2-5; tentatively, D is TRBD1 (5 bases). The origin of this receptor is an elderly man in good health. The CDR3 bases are TGTGCCAGCAGCTTAGCCTTGGACACCCGAATTCAAGAGACCCAGTACTTC. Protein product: CASSLALDTRIQETQYF.